The following is a T cell receptor beta chain sequence with its context. The antigen is not known. The data stem from a study of graft-versus-host responses after intestinal transplantation. At the level of the study: Once they had received anti-thymocyte globulin induction, all recipients took tacrolimus and steroids for approximately 3 years.

General study points: The authors found GvH clones in recipient marrow, some appearing first in ileum or blood. Within allografts, high graft-versus-host to host-versus-graft clonal ratios were seen among patients with graft-donor T cell macrochimerism. Declining HvG levels early post-transplant were linked to peak circulating GvH clone levels.

Once graft tissue had been processed, intraepithelial and lamina propria lymphocytes were released. Repertoires were generated with immunoSEQ multiplex PCR, while TCRdb's copy carries only in-frame clones and drops some. The sample consists of roughly 15,000 clones, under 85% of them appearing once. The sequences come from ileum tissue, collected approximately 61 weeks after intestinal transplant. The clonotype was recovered from a human patient who received an intestinal transplant, so some T cells may come from the graft donor.

The CDR3 sequence: CASSRDKGESEAFF. For the CDR3, the DNA is TGCGCCAGCAGCCGAGACAAGGGGGAAAGTGAAGCTTTCTTT. V usage is TRBV4-1 and J usage is TRBJ1-1; D perhaps matches TRBD1 (6 bases). V was pared by 4 bases and J by 7 bases, with 16 bases between. Germline loops: CDR1 MGHRA, CDR2 YSYEKL. The CDR3 has 14 amino acids.